This T cell receptor (beta chain) derives from a study of blood T cell repertoires in COVID-19 (TCRdb year 2020). For the wider study: Collaborator samples came from the United States, Italy and Spain and covered acute and convalescent phases of COVID-19. The material from the prospective study consisted of cDNA or gDNA derived from T cells, B-cell-depleted T cells, or PBMCs. Subjects who had been exposed to COVID-19, were actively infected with it, or had recovered from it provided the deeply sampled blood TCRbeta repertoires that made up the dataset. The repertoires were released in a freely available public database intended as a resource for research on the immune response to SARS-CoV-2. The samples were drawn from the first 160 participants of the ongoing ImmuneRACE study and from 950 to 1,500 subjects provided by 6 global collaborators. A de-identified subject ID, COVID-19 status, age in years and sex were almost always included in the sample metadata. Where HLA class I and class II types were available, the types were taken from metadata supplied by the sample provider, not from assay-based typing.

The cysteine opens and the phenylalanine closes a CDR3 of 18 amino acids. Only the CDR3 part of the read is kept: 54 bases, read in frame from the first base. V loses 3 bases of germline sequence and J loses 2 bases, and the interval between the two ends is 22 bases. CDR1 and CDR2 are read off the germline V gene (reference sequence) as DFQATT and SNEGSKA. What the research found in general, with its limitations: The quantity of clinical and demographic metadata differed by source and by participant and was supplied without curation.

In its sample, this clone was seen once. Its antigen is unknown. The record has no base qualities; no much larger clone is one base away. The immunoSEQ Assay, a bias-controlled multiplex PCR, was used to amplify TCRbeta CDR3 regions from genomic DNA. In the original analysis: The number of nucleated cells in each sample was estimated by amplification of reference gene primers within the assay. To quantify the absolute abundance of each unique TCRbeta CDR3 rearrangement, sequence reads were collapsed and filtered. For each sample, productive Simpson clonality was calculated as the square root of Simpson's diversity index across productive rearrangements. TCRdb provides this immuneACCESS table in a form limited to in-frame rearrangements. Some clones are lacking; in checked studies, under half of them reflect an unresolved V gene, and why the rest are absent is not known. Clone size and the V and J calls come from that table; the DNA yielded D and trimming. The sample yields 300,000 to 400,000 clones; 80% to 90% were counted once. Around 4.4% of the sample lies in the top ten.

Participants in the prospective study were enrolled through a virtual design, were aged roughly 18 to 100 years, and lived in approximately 25 United States geographic areas. In the prospective study, participants were assigned to cohorts based on the clinical history participants reported in a screening survey and a study questionnaire. Mobile phlebotomists in the prospective study collected whole blood, serum and a nasopharyngeal or oropharyngeal swab from every participant. Participants in the prospective study had the option to provide additional blood draws and questionnaires over an approximately 2-month period. Prospective study blood samples were shipped either frozen or at room temperature before DNA extraction.

The receptor was isolated from a woman aged 40 to 49 with acute COVID-19. The sample taken for sequencing was PBMCs or T cells enriched from blood (not recorded which). This chain is built from TRBV20-1 and TRBJ1-4, and TRBD1 may be the D gene, going by 6 matching bases. The CDR3 protein: CSASSFRGAGRTNEKLFF. The nucleotide sequence reads TGCAGTGCTAGTTCTTTCCGGGGGGCGGGTAGGACTAATGAAAAACTGTTTTTT.